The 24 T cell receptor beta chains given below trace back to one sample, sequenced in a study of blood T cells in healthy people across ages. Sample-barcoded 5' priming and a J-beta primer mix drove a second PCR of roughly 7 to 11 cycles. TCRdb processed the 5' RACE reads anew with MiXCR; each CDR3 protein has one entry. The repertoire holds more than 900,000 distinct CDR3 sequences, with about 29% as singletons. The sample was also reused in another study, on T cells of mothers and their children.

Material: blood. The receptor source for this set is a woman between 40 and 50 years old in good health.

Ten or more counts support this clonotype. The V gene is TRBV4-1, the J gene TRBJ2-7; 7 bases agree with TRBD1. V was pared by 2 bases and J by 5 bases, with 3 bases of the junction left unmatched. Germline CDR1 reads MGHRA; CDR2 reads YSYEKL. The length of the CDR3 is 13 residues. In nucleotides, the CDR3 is TGCGCCAGCAGCCAACAACAGGGGAACGAGCAGTACTTC. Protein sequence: CASSQQQGNEQYF.

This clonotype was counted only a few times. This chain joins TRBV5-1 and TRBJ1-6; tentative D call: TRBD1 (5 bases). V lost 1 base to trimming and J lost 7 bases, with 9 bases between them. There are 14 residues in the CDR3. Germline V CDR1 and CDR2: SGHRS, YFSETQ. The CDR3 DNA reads TGCGCCAGCAGCTTGACAGGTACAAATTCACCCCTCCACTTT. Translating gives CASSLTGTNSPLHF. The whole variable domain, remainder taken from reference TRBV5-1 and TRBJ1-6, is KAGVTQTPRYLIKTRGQQVTLSCSPISGHRSVSWYQQTPGQGLQFLFEYFSETQRNKGNFPGRFSGRQFSNSRSEMNVSTLELGDSALYLCASSLTGTNSPLHFGNGTRLTVT.

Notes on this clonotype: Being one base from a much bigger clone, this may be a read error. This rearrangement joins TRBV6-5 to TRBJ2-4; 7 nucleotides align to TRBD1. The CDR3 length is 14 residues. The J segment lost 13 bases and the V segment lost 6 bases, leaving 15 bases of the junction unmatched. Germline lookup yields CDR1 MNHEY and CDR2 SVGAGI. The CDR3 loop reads CASSQKTGKNEQYF. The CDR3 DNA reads TGTGCCAGCAGCCAAAAGACAGGGAAGAATGAGCAGTACTTC.

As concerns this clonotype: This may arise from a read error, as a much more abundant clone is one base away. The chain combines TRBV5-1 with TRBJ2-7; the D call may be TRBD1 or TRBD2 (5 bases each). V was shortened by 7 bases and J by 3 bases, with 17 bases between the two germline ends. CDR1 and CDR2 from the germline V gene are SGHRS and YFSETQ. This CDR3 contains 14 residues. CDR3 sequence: CASRPGRGHYEQYF. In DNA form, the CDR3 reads TGCGCCAGCCGACCGGGACGGGGTCACTACGAGCAGTACTTC.

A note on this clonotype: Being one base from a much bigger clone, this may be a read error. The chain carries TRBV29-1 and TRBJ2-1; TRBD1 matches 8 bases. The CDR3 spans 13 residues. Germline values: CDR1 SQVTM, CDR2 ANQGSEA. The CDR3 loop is CSVQGAGYNVQFF. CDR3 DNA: TGCAGCGTTCAGGGGGCTGGCTACAATGTGCAGTTCTTC.

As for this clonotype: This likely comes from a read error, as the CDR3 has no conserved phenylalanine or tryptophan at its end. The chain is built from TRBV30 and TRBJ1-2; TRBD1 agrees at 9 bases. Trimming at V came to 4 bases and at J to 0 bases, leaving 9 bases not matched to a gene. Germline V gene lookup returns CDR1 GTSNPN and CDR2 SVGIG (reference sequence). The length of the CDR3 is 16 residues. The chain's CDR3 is CAWKKGRTGANYGYTC. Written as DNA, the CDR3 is TGTGCCTGGAAGAAGGGAAGGACAGGGGCTAACTATGGCTACACCTGC.

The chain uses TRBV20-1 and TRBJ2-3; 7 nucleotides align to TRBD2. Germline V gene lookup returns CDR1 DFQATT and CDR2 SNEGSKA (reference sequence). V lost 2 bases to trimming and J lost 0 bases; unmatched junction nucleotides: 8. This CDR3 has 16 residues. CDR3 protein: CSARRLSSGSTDTQYF. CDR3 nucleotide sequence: TGCAGTGCTAGACGCCTGTCTAGCGGAAGCACAGATACGCAGTATTTT.

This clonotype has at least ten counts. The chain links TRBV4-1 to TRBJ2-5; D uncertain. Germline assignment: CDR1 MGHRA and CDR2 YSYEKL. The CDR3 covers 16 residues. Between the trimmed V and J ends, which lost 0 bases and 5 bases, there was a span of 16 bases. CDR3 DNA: TGCGCCAGCAGCCAAGATGCCTCAGTAGGGTTGGAGACCCAGTACTTC. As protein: CASSQDASVGLETQYF.

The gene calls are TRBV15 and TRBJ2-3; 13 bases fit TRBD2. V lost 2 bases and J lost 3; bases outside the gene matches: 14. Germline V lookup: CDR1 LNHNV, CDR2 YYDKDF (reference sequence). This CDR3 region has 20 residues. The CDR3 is CATSRPLGLAGEMETDTQYF. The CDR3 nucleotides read TGTGCCACCAGCAGACCACTAGGACTAGCGGGGGAAATGGAGACAGATACGCAGTATTTT.

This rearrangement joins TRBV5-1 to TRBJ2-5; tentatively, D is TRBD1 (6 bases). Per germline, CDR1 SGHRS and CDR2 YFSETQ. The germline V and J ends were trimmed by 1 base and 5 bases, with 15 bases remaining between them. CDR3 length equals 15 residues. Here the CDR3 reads CASSLRAAGVETQYF. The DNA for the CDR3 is TGCGCCAGCAGCTTGAGGGCTGCAGGGGTGGAGACCCAGTACTTC.

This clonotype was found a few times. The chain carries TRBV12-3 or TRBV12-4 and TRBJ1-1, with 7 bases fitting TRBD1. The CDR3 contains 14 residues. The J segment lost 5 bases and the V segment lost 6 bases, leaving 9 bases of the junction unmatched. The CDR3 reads CASSAGGGRTEAFF. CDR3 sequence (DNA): TGTGCCAGCAGCGCTGGAGGGGGCCGGACTGAAGCTTTCTTT.

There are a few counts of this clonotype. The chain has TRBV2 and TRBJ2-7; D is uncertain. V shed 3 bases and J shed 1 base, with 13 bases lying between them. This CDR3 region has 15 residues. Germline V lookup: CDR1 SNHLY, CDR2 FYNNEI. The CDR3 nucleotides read TGTGCCAGCAGTGATCAAAACGGCGAGTCCTACGAGCAGTACTTC. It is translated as CASSDQNGESYEQYF.

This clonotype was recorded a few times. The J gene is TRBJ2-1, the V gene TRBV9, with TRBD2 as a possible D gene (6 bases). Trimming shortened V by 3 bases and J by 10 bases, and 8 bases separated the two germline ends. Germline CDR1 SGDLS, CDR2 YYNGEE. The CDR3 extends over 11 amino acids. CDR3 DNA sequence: TGTGCCAGCAGCGGTCTAGCGGAGCAGTTCTTC. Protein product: CASSGLAEQFF.

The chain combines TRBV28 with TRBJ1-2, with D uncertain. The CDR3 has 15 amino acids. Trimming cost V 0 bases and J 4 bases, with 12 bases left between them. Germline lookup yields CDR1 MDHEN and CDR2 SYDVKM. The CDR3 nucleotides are TGTGCCAGCAGTTTATGGACTCAGAAGGTCTATGGCTACACCTTC. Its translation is CASSLWTQKVYGYTF.

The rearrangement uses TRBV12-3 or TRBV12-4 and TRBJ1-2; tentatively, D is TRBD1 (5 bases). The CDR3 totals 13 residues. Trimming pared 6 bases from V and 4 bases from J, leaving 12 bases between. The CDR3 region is CASSAGLSYGYTF. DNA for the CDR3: TGTGCCAGCAGCGCGGGGCTTAGCTATGGCTACACCTTC.

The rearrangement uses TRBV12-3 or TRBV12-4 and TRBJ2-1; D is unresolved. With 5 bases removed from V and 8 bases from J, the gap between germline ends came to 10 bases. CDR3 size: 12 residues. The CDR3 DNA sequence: TGTGCCAGCAGTCAGAAGATCGATGAGCAGTTCTTC. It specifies CASSQKIDEQFF.

The CDR3 sequence is CASSVGQTTYGYTF. CDR3 in DNA: TGTGCCAGCAGCGTGGGACAGACGACCTATGGCTACACCTTC. J is TRBJ1-2 and V is TRBV9, with TRBD1 matching over 7 bases. The junction had 5 bases not matched to a gene; V was cut back by 2 bases and J by 4 bases. The CDR3 covers 14 residues. Germline V gene lookup returns CDR1 SGDLS and CDR2 YYNGEE.

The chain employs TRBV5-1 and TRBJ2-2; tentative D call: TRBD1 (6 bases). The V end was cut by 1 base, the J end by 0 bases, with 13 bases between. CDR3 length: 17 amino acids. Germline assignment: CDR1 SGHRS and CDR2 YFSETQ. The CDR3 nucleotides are TGCGCCAGCAGCTTGAAGTCAGGGGCGGCGAACACCGGGGAGCTGTTTTTT. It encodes CASSLKSGAANTGELFF.

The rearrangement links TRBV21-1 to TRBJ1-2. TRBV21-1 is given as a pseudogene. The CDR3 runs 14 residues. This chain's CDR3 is CASSSPGWDRGYTF. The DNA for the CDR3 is TGTGCCAGCAGCTCACCAGGCTGGGATCGCGGCTACACCTTC.

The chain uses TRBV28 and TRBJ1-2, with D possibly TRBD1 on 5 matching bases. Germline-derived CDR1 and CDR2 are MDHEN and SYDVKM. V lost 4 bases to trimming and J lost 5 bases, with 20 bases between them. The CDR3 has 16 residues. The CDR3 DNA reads TGTGCCAGCAGTTCACCCGGGAGCCAGAGGGGTTATGGCTACACCTTC. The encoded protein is CASSSPGSQRGYGYTF.

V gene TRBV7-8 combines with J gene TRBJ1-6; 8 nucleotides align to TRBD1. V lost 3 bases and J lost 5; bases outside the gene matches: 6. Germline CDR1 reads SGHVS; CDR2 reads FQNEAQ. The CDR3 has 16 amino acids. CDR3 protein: CASSFGRGPNNSPLHF. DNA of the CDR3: TGTGCCAGCAGCTTCGGCAGGGGGCCGAATAATTCACCCCTCCACTTT.

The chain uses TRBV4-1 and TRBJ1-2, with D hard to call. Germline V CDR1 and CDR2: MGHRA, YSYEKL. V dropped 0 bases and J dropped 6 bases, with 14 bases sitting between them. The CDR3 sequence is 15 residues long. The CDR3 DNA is TGCGCCAGCAGCCAAGATCTCACAGCGTGGGATGGCTACACCTTC. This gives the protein CASSQDLTAWDGYTF.

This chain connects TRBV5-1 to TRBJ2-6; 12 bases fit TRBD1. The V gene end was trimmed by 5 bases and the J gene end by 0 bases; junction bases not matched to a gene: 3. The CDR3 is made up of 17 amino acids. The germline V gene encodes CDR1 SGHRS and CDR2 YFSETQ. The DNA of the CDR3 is TGCGCCAGCAGGGGACAGGGGGCAATCTCTGGGGCCAACGTCCTGACTTTC. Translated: CASRGQGAISGANVLTF.

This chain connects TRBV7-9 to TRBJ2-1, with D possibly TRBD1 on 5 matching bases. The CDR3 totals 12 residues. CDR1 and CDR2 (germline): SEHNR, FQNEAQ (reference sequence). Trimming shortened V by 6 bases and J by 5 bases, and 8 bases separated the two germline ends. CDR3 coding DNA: TGTGCCAGCAGTTCGGACAACAATGAGCAGTTCTTC. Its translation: CASSSDNNEQFF. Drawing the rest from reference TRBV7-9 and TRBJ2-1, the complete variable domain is DTGVSQNPRHKITKRGQNVTFRCDPISEHNRLYWYRQTLGQGPEFLTYFQNEAQLEKSRLLSDRFSAERPKGSFSTLEIQRTEQGDSAMYLCASSSDNNEQFFGPGTRLTVL.